The 25 T cell receptor beta chains presented below share a single source sample, sequenced in a study of CD8 T cells in ankylosing spondylitis. The study's findings and limits: For ankylosing spondylitis blood, a TCR beta motif of under ten highly homologous variants appeared characteristic.

Each CDR3 protein gets one entry after TCRdb re-called the 5' RACE reads with MiXCR. The sample carries about 750,000 distinct CDR3 sequences, roughly 19% recorded once. No cognate antigen is known for these TCRs. Sequences were obtained from blood, either unsorted or a sorted T cell fraction (not recorded which). The receptor set was obtained from a male donor with ankylosing spondylitis.

This clonotype was seen more than once but under ten times. The V call is TRBV7-2, the J call TRBJ2-1; D is unclear. Germline CDR1 SGHTA, CDR2 FQGNSA. The CDR3 loop spans 16 amino acids. Deletions cut 1 base from V and 0 bases from J, with 10 bases between. CDR3 region: CASSLGAFSSYNEQFF. The CDR3, as DNA: TGTGCCAGCAGCTTAGGGGCGTTTAGCTCCTACAATGAGCAGTTCTTC.

The chain has TRBV29-1 and TRBJ1-2, with 12 nucleotides matching TRBD1. After removal of 1 base from V and 6 bases from J, the junction contained 3 bases not matched to a gene. The germline gives CDR1 SQVTM, CDR2 ANQGSEA. CDR3 length equals 14 residues. The CDR3 loop is CSVEAGTGGNGYTF. In DNA form, the CDR3 reads TGCAGCGTTGAAGCGGGGACAGGGGGCAATGGCTACACCTTC.

The chain uses TRBV6-2 or TRBV6-3 and TRBJ2-1; 7 bases fit TRBD1. The CDR3 consists of 14 residues. Germline trimming cut 6 bases from V and 10 bases from J; bases unmatched to any gene: 12. Per germline, CDR1 MNHEY and CDR2 SVGEGT. Here the CDR3 DNA reads TGTGCCAGCAGCACCATGACAGGGAAGAGCGAGCAGTTCTTC. Translated, it gives CASSTMTGKSEQFF.

In its sample, this clonotype was seen a few times. V is TRBV5-1 and J is TRBJ2-1; TRBD2 aligns across 13 bases. The CDR3 length is 16 residues. Germline V gene data show CDR1 as SGHRS and CDR2 as YFSETQ. The junction had 6 bases not matched to a gene; V was cut back by 4 bases and J by 5 bases. CDR3 sequence reads: CASSRLAGGYNNEQFF. CDR3 coding DNA: TGCGCCAGCAGCCGACTAGCGGGGGGCTATAACAATGAGCAGTTCTTC.

This chain links TRBV14 with TRBJ1-6, with unresolved D. The V gene lost 0 bases and the J gene lost 9 bases, with 12 bases spanning the gap. The CDR3 loop spans 15 amino acids. Germline CDR1 SGHDN, CDR2 FVKESK. The CDR3: CASSQEFYGFSPLHF. The CDR3 region has the DNA TGTGCCAGCAGCCAAGAATTTTACGGGTTTTCACCCCTCCACTTT.

The rearrangement joins TRBV5-6 to TRBJ1-5; perhaps TRBD1 as D (5 bases). This CDR3 is 14 amino acids long. Germline CDR1 SGHDT, CDR2 YYEEEE. V was cut by 1 base and J by 6 bases, with 11 bases left in between. Here the CDR3 DNA reads TGTGCCAGCAGCTTGATAGGGGAGGGTCAGCCCCAGCATTTT. Its protein is CASSLIGEGQPQHF. The whole variable domain, filled in from reference TRBV5-6 and TRBJ1-5, reads DAGVTQSPTHLIKTRGQQVTLRCSPKSGHDTVSWYQQALGQGPQFIFQYYEEEERQRGNFPDRFSGHQFPNYSSELNVNALLLGDSALYLCASSLIGEGQPQHFGDGTRLSIL.

The V gene is TRBV7-2, the J gene TRBJ2-3; the match to TRBD2 covers 9 bases. The CDR3 length is 15 residues. The junction had 2 bases not matched to a gene; V was cut back by 3 bases and J by 1 base. Germline CDR1 is SGHTA and CDR2 is FQGNSA. CDR3 in amino acids: CASSFQRGGTDTQYF. CDR3 bases: TGTGCCAGCAGCTTCCAGCGGGGGGGCACAGATACGCAGTATTTT.

This chain joins TRBV20-1 and TRBJ2-7; D not resolved. The CDR3 runs 13 residues. Germline CDR1 reads DFQATT; CDR2 reads SNEGSKA (reference sequence). V was clipped by 3 bases and J by 4 bases, with 13 bases between them. For the CDR3, the DNA is TGCAGTGCTAGGGCCCAAAACGGATACGAGCAGTACTTC. Residues: CSARAQNGYEQYF.

This clonotype was seen a few times. The genes are TRBV10-3 and TRBJ1-1, with 7 positions matching TRBD1. Trimming removed 6 bases from V and 0 bases from J; junction bases left unmatched: 7. This CDR3 comprises 15 residues. Germline CDR1 and CDR2: ENHRY and SYGVKD. The CDR3 region is CAIRGQQSMNTEAFF. In nucleotides, the CDR3 is TGTGCCATCAGGGGACAGCAGTCCATGAACACTGAAGCTTTCTTT.

The rearrangement links TRBV7-9 to TRBJ1-4, with unresolved D. Looked up from germline, CDR1 is SEHNR and CDR2 is FQNEAQ (reference sequence). V was cut by 0 bases and J by 5 bases, with 13 bases left in between. The CDR3 extends over 16 amino acids. In nucleotides, the CDR3 is TGTGCCAGCAGCTTAGCACCCGACCGCACAAATGAAAAACTGTTTTTT. This encodes CASSLAPDRTNEKLFF. The entire variable domain, with the rest obtained from reference TRBV7-9 and TRBJ1-4, is as follows: DTGVSQNPRHKITKRGQNVTFRCDPISEHNRLYWYRQTLGQGPEFLTYFQNEAQLEKSRLLSDRFSAERPKGSFSTLEIQRTEQGDSAMYLCASSLAPDRTNEKLFFGSGTQLSVL.

This clonotype was counted between two and nine times. The V call is TRBV7-2, the J call TRBJ2-1, with 16 bases lining up with TRBD2. V trimming: 5 bases; J trimming: 8 bases; junction bases outside the gene matches: 9. Germline V lookup: CDR1 SGHTA, CDR2 FQGNSA. This CDR3 contains 17 residues. The CDR3 reads CASSPTGLAGGGDEQFF. The DNA of the CDR3 is TGTGCCAGCAGCCCAACGGGACTAGCGGGGGGGGGCGATGAGCAGTTCTTC.

The chain carries TRBV12-3 or TRBV12-4 and TRBJ2-6, with D possibly being TRBD2 (6 bases). The CDR3 totals 16 residues. Trimming left V 7 bases short and J 0 bases short, with 13 bases between. The CDR3 nucleotides are TGTGCCAGCACCAGAGGGACTTCCTCTGGGGCCAACGTCCTGACTTTC. Translation gives CASTRGTSSGANVLTF.

DNA of the CDR3: TGTGCCAGCAGTTACGGGGGACTAGCAGATACGCAGTATTTT. Residues: CASSYGGLADTQYF. The chain carries TRBV6-5 and TRBJ2-3; TRBD2 aligns across 8 bases. In germline, CDR1 is MNHEY, CDR2 SVGAGI. CDR3 length equals 14 residues. With V trimmed by 2 bases and J by 4 bases, 2 bases remained unmatched.

This clonotype occurred a few times. The rearrangement links TRBV5-5 to TRBJ2-1, with 9 bases matching TRBD2. Germline V gene data show CDR1 as SGHKS and CDR2 as YYEKEE (reference sequence). This CDR3 contains 15 residues. With 4 bases clipped from V and 8 bases from J, the junction kept 10 bases outside the gene matches. The DNA of the CDR3 is TGTGCCAGCAGCCTCTGGGGCGGGGGGGCTTATGAGCAGTTCTTC. Amino acid sequence: CASSLWGGGAYEQFF.

V is TRBV29-1 and J is TRBJ1-1; D is uncertain. Germline V gives CDR1 SQVTM, CDR2 ANQGSEA. This CDR3 has 12 residues. The V end lost 3 bases, the J end lost 6 bases, and 11 bases lay between the germline ends. The CDR3 protein is CSVEGREPEAFF. The CDR3 coding sequence is TGCAGCGTTGAGGGAAGGGAGCCTGAAGCTTTCTTT.

This clonotype was counted at least ten times. V gene TRBV7-9 combines with J gene TRBJ1-4; no definite D call. Trimming removed 5 bases from V and 0 bases from J, with 10 bases in between. CDR1 and CDR2 (germline): SEHNR, FQNEAQ (reference sequence). This CDR3 contains 15 residues. CDR3 amino acids: CASSPKSATNEKLFF. CDR3 coding DNA: TGTGCCAGCAGCCCCAAAAGTGCAACTAATGAAAAACTGTTTTTT.

The chain uses TRBV5-1 and TRBJ1-2, with D tentatively TRBD1 (6 bases). V was shortened by 1 base and J by 6 bases, with 16 bases between the two germline ends. Per germline, CDR1 SGHRS and CDR2 YFSETQ. The CDR3 consists of 15 residues. CDR3 bases: TGCGCCAGCAGCTTGAGCGAGTTGGGGGCGCATGGCTACACCTTC. Translation: CASSLSELGAHGYTF.

The CDR3 region has the DNA TGCAGTGCAAAGGGCGGGAACTACAATGAGCAGTTCTTC. Translating gives CSAKGGNYNEQFF. The genes are TRBV20-1 and TRBJ2-1, with a possible D match to TRBD2 (6 bases). The V end lost 6 bases, the J end lost 3 bases, and 12 bases lay between the germline ends. The CDR3 length is 13 residues. The germline V gene encodes CDR1 DFQATT and CDR2 SNEGSKA (reference sequence).

V is TRBV28 and J is TRBJ2-7, with TRBD2 matching over 16 bases. The germline gives CDR1 MDHEN, CDR2 SYDVKM. The length of the CDR3 is 14 residues. The V segment lost 9 bases and the J segment 6 bases; nucleotides outside the gene matches: 5. The chain's CDR3 is CASGTSGREGEQYF. CDR3 nucleotides: TGTGCCAGTGGGACTAGCGGGAGGGAAGGCGAGCAGTACTTC.

The chain recombines TRBV7-2 with TRBJ2-7; weak D call: TRBD2 (6 bases). Trimming pared 1 base from V and 3 bases from J, leaving 13 bases between. The CDR3 consists of 15 residues. CDR1 and CDR2 from the germline V gene are SGHTA and FQGNSA. The CDR3 loop reads CASSLGQGLNYEQYF. The CDR3 nucleotides are TGTGCCAGCAGCTTAGGTCAGGGACTCAACTACGAGCAGTACTTC.

This clonotype was seen only a few times. The genes are TRBV19 and TRBJ2-7; the D call may be TRBD1 or TRBD2 (6 bases each). The CDR3 has 13 amino acids. Trimming removed 8 bases at V and 5 bases at J, with 16 bases between. Germline V gene data show CDR1 as LNHDA and CDR2 as SQIVND (reference sequence). The CDR3 reads CASRGPGRDEQYF. The DNA of the CDR3 is TGTGCCAGTCGGGGGCCAGGGCGAGACGAGCAGTACTTC.

This clonotype came up a few times. The chain carries TRBV9 and TRBJ1-1, with 8 nucleotides matching TRBD1. The CDR3 extends over 14 amino acids. Losses at the gene ends were 2 bases for V and 6 bases for J; bases not matched to a gene: 6. In germline, CDR1 is SGDLS, CDR2 YYNGEE. The CDR3 here is CASSVKQGGPEAFF. For the CDR3, the DNA is TGTGCCAGCAGCGTCAAACAGGGGGGACCTGAAGCTTTCTTT.

This clonotype was counted a few times. This sequence joins TRBV7-9 and TRBJ1-1, with D unclear. The CDR3 is made up of 14 amino acids. Per the germline V gene, CDR1 is SEHNR and CDR2 is FQNEAQ (reference sequence). Trimming cost V 5 bases and J 3 bases, with 13 bases left between them. The CDR3 loop reads CASSITKGDTEAFF. CDR3 bases: TGTGCCAGCAGCATAACCAAGGGAGACACTGAAGCTTTCTTT.

This clonotype was detected many times. This rearrangement joins TRBV27 to TRBJ2-1; 8 bases align to TRBD2. The V segment lost 7 bases and the J segment 8 bases; nucleotides outside the gene matches: 13. The CDR3 covers 15 residues. Germline V gene data show CDR1 as MNHEY and CDR2 as SMNVEV (reference sequence). The CDR3, as DNA: TGTGCCAGCACCACCTGGAGCGGGAGTATCGATGAGCAGTTCTTC. As protein: CASTTWSGSIDEQFF.

The rearrangement links TRBV7-3 to TRBJ2-2, with D possibly matching TRBD1 (6 bases). The V gene's germline CDR1 is SGHTA and CDR2 FQGTGA. The CDR3 contains 15 residues. Trimming pared 5 bases from V and 1 base from J, leaving 11 bases between. The CDR3 protein is CASSRDIRNTGELFF. Written as DNA, the CDR3 is TGTGCCAGCAGCCGGGACATCAGGAACACCGGGGAGCTGTTTTTT.